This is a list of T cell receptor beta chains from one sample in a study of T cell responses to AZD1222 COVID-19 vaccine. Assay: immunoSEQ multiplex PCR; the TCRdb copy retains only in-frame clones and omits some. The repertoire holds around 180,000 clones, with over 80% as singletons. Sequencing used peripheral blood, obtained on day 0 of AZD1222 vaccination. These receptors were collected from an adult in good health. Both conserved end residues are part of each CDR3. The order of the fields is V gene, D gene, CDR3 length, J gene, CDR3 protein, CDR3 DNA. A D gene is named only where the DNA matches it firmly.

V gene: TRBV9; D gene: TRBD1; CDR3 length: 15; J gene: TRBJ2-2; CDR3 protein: CASSAGTGVPGELFF; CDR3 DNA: TGTGCCAGCAGCGCCGGGACAGGGGTCCCCGGGGAGCTGTTTTTT
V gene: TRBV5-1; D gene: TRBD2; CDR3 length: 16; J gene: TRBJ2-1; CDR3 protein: CASSPVTSGRGNEQFF; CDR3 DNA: TGCGCCAGCAGCCCTGTGACTAGCGGGAGAGGGAATGAGCAGTTCTTC
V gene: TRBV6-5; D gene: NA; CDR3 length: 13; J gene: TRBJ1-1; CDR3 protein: CASQGLFNTEAFF; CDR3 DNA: TGTGCCAGCCAGGGGCTATTTAACACTGAAGCTTTCTTT
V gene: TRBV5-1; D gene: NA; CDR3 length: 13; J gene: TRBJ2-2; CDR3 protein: CASSDDTTGELFF; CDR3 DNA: TGCGCCAGCAGCGACGACACCACCGGGGAGCTGTTTTTT
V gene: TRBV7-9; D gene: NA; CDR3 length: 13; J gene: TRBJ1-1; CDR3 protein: CASSPGRDTEAFF; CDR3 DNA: TGTGCCAGCAGCCCGGGGAGGGACACTGAAGCTTTCTTT
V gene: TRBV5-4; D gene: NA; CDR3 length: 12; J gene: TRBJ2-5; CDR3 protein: CASSFREETQYF; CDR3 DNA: TGTGCCAGCAGCTTCCGAGAGGAGACCCAGTACTTC
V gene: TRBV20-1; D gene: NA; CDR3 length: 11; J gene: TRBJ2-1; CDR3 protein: CSAPEYNEQFF; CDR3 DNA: TGCAGTGCGCCCGAGTACAATGAGCAGTTCTTC
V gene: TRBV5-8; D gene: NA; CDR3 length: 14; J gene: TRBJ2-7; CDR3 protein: CASSTEGNSYEQYF; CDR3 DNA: TGTGCCAGCAGCACGGAGGGTAATTCCTACGAGCAGTACTTC
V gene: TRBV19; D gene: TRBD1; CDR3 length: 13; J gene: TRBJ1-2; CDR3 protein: CATGRGLNYGYTF; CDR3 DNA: TGTGCCACCGGGAGGGGGCTGAACTATGGCTACACCTTC
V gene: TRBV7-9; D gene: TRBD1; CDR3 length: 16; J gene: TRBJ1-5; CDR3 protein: CASSYGPTGETQPQHF; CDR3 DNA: TGTGCCAGCAGCTATGGACCGACAGGGGAAACTCAGCCCCAGCATTTT
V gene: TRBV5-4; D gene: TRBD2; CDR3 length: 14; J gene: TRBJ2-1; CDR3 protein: CASSLAGVPNEQFF; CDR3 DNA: TGTGCCAGCAGTCTAGCGGGAGTCCCTAATGAGCAGTTCTTC
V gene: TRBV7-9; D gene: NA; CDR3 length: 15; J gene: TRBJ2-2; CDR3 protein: CASSLAFGGTGELFF; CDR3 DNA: TGTGCCAGCAGCTTAGCATTCGGGGGAACCGGGGAGCTGTTTTTT
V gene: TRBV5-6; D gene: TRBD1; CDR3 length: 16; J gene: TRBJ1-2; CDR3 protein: CASSLVGTGPNYGYTF; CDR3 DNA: TGTGCCAGCAGCTTGGTGGGGACAGGGCCAAACTATGGCTACACCTTC